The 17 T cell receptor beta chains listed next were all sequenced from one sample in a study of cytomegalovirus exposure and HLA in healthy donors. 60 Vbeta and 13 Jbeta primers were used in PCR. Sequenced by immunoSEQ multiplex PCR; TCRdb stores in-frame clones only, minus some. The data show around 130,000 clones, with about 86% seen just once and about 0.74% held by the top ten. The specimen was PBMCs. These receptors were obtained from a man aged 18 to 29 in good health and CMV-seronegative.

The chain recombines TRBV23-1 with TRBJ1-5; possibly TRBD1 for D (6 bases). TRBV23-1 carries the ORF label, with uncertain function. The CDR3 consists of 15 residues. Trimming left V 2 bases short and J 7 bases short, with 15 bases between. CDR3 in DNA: TGCGCCAGCAGTCAAACGCTCTTTAGGGGGCAGCCCCAGCATTTT. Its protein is CASSQTLFRGQPQHF.

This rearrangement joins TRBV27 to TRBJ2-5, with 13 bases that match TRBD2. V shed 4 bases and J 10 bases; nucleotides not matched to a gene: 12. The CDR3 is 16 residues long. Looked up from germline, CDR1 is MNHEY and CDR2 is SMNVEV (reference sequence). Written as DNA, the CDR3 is TGTGCCAGCAGTTCCCGGACTAGCGGGGGCCCTGAGGACCAGTACTTC. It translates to CASSSRTSGGPEDQYF.

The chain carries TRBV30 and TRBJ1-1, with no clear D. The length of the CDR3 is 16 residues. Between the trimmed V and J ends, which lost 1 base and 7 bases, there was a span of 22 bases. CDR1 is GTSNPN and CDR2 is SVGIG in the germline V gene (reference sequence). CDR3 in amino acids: CAWSGAMVMITDEAFF. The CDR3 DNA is TGTGCCTGGAGTGGGGCCATGGTGATGATAACTGATGAAGCTTTCTTT.

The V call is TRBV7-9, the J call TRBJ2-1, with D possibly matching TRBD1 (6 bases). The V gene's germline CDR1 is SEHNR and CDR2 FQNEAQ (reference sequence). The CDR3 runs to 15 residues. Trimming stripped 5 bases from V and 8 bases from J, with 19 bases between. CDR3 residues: CASSKTRGSLDEQFF. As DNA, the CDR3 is TGTGCCAGCAGCAAGACAAGGGGGTCACTTGATGAGCAGTTCTTC.

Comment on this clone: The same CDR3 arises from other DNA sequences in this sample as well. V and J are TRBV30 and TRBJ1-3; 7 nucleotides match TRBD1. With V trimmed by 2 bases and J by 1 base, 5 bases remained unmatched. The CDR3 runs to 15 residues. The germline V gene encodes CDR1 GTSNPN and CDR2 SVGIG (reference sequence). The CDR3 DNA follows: TGTGCCTGGAGTCGGGACAGCGGATCTGGAAACACCATATATTTT. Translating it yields CAWSRDSGSGNTIYF.

In nucleotides, the CDR3 is TGCGCCAGCAGCTTGCTCTGGGGCGATGAGCAGTTCTTC. Translating it yields CASSLLWGDEQFF. This chain links TRBV5-1 with TRBJ2-1; maybe TRBD1 (5 bases). V shed 1 base and J shed 8 bases, with 10 bases lying between them. This CDR3 contains 13 residues. Per the germline V gene, CDR1 is SGHRS and CDR2 is YFSETQ.

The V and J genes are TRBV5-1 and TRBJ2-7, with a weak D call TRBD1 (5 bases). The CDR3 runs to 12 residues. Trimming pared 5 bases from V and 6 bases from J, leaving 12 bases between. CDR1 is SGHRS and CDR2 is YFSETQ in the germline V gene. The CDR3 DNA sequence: TGCGCCAGCAGTTTAGGGGCCGGCGAGCAGTACTTC. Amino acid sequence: CASSLGAGEQYF.

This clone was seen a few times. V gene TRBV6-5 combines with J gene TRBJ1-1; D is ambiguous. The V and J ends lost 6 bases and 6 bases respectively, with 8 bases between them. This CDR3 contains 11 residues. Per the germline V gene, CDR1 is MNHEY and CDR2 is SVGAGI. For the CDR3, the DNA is TGTGCCAGCAGCTCCGTCCCTGAAGCTTTCTTT. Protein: CASSSVPEAFF.

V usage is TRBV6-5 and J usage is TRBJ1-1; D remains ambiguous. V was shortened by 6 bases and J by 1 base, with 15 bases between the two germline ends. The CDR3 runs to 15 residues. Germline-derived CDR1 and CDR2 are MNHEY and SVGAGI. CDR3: CASSPIRGANTEAFF. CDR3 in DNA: TGTGCCAGCAGCCCCATACGGGGAGCGAACACTGAAGCTTTCTTT.

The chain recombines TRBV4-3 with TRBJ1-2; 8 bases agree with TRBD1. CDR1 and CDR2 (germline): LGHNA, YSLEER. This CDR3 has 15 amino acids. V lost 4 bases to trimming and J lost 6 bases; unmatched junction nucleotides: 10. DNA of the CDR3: TGCGCCAGCAGCCGGGTGACAGGGGAGGCGGATGGCTACACCTTC. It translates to CASSRVTGEADGYTF.

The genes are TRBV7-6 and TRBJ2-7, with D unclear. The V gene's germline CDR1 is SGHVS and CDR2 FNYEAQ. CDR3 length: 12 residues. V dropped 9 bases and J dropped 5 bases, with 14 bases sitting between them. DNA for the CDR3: TGTGCCAGTCGTGGATTTCGGGACGAGCAGTACTTC. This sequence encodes CASRGFRDEQYF.

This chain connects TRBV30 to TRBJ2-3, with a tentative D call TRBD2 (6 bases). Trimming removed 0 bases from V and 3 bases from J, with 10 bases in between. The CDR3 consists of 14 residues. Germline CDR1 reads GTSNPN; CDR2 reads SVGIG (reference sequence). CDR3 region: CAWSVLLATDTQYF. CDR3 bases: TGTGCCTGGAGTGTATTGCTAGCGACAGATACGCAGTATTTT.

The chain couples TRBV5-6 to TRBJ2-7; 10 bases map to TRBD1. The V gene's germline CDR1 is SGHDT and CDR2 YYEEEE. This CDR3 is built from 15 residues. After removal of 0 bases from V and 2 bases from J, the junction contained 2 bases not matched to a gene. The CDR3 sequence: CASSLGGTGAYEQYF. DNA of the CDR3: TGTGCCAGCAGCTTGGGCGGGACAGGGGCCTACGAGCAGTACTTC.

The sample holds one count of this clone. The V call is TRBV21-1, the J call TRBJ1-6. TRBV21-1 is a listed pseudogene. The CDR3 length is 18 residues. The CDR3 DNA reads TGTGCCAGCAGCAACGGTACGGGGTACGCCGTATTTAATTCACCCCTCCACTTT. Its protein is CASSNGTGYAVFNSPLHF.

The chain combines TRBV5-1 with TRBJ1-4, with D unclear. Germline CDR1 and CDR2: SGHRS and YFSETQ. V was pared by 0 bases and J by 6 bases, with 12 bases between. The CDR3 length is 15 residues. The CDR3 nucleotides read TGCGCCAGCAGCTTGGCGACGGGAGGATATGAAAAACTGTTTTTT. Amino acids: CASSLATGGYEKLFF. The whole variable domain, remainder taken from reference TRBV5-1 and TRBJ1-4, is KAGVTQTPRYLIKTRGQQVTLSCSPISGHRSVSWYQQTPGQGLQFLFEYFSETQRNKGNFPGRFSGRQFSNSRSEMNVSTLELGDSALYLCASSLATGGYEKLFFGSGTQLSVL.

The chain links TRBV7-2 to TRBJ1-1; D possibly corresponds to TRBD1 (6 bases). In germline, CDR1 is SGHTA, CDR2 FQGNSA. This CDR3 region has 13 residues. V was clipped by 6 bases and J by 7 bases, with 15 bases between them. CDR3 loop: CASSNRAPCEAFF. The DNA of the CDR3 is TGTGCCAGCAGTAACAGGGCTCCCTGTGAAGCTTTCTTT.

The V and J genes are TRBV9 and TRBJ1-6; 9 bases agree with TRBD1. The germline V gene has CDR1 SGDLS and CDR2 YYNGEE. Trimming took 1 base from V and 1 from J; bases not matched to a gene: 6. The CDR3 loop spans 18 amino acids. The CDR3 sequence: CASSVTQGAESYNSPLHF. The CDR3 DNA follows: TGTGCCAGCAGCGTAACACAGGGGGCGGAATCCTATAATTCACCCCTCCACTTT.